Following are 2 T cell receptor beta chains from one sample sequenced in a study of blood T cell repertoires in COVID-19 (TCRdb year 2020). The library was produced with the immunoSEQ multiplex PCR assay. TCRdb took over this immuneACCESS table, retaining in-frame rearrangements with V and J assigned. Such tables are incomplete; in checked studies, under half of the missing clones stem from an unresolved V gene, and the remainder is unexplained. For this sample there are roughly 200,000 clones; 75% to 90% appear just once. The ten largest clones represent about 1.3% of the sample. The sample was PBMCs or T cells enriched from blood (not recorded which). The receptor source for this set is a man in his thirties or forties who had recovered from COVID-19.

The chain carries TRBV6-1 and TRBJ1-4; D ambiguous. Trimming took off 2 bases at V and 8 bases at J, with 15 bases between the two ends. The CDR3 is made up of 15 amino acids. The germline V gene has CDR1 MNHNS and CDR2 SASEGT. The CDR3 coding sequence is TGTGCCAGCAGTGAACCTGGAGGGCTAGGCGAAAAACTGTTTTTT. This encodes CASSEPGGLGEKLFF.

This clone was observed a handful of times. The V and J genes are TRBV29-1 and TRBJ2-5, with D possibly being TRBD1 (6 bases). The CDR3 is 13 residues long. Trimming cost V 5 bases and J 5 bases, with 15 bases left between them. Germline loops: CDR1 SQVTM, CDR2 ANQGSEA. In DNA, the CDR3 is TGCAGCGTTTCCCCTACAGGGTCGGAGACCCAGTACTTC. Protein product: CSVSPTGSETQYF.